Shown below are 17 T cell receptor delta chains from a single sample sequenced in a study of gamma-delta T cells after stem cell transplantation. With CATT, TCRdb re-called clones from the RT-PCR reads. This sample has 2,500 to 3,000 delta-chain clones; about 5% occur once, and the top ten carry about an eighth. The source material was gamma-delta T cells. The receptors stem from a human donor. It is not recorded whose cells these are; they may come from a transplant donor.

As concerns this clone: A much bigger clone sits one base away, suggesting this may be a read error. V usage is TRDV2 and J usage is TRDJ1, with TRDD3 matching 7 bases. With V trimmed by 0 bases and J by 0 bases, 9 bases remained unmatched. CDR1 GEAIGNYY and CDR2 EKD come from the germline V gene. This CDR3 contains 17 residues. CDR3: CACDTVLTGVYTDKLIF. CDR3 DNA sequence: TGTGCCTGTGACACCGTACTAACTGGGGTATACACCGATAAACTCATCTTT.

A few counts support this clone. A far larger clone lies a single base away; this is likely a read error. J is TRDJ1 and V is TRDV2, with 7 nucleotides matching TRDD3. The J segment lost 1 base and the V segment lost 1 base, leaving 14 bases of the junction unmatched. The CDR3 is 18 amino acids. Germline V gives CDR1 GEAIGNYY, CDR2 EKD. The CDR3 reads CACDTVLGGCGSTDKLIF. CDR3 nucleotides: TGTGCCTGTGACACTGTACTCGGGGGATGCGGGTCCACCGATAAACTCATCTTT.

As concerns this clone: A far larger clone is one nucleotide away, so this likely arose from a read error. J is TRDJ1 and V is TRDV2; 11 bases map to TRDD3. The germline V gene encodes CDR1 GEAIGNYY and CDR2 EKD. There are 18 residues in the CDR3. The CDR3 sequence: CAYDTVMGDTRDTDKLIF. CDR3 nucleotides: TGTGCCTATGACACCGTGATGGGGGATACGAGGGACACCGATAAACTCATCTTT.

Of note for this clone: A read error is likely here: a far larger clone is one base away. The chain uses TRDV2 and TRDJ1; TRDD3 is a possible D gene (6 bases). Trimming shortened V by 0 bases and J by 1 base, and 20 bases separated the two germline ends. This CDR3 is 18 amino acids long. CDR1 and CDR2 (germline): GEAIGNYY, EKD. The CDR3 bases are TGTGCCTGTGACACCTTGTCTGCTGGGGTAACGGGCACCGATAAACTCATCTTT. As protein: CACDTLSAGVTGTDKLIF.

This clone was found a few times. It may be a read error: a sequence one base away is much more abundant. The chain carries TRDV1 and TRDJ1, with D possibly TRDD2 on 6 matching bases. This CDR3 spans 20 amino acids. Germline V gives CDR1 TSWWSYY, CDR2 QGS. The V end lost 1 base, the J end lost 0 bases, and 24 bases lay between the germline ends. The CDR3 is CALGEPNRPTYLGYTDKLIF. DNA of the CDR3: TGTGCTCTTGGGGAACCAAACCGTCCTACGTACCTAGGATACACCGATAAACTCATCTTT.

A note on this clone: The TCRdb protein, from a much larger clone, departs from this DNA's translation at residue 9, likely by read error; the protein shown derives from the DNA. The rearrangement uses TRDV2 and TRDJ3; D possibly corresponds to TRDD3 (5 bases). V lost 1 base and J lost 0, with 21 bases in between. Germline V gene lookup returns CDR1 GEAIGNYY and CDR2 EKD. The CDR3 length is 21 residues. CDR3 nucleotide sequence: TGTGCCTGTGACACGGTAGCCGGGGGTACCGTAAGCTCCTGGGACACCCGACAGATGTTTTTC. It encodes CACDTVAGGTVSSWDTRQMFF.

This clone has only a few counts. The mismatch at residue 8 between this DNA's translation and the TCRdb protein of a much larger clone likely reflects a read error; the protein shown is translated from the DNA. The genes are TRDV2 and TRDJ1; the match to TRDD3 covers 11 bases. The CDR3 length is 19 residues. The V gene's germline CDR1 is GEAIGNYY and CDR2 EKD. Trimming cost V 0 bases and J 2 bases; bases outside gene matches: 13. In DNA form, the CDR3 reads TGTGCCTGTGACACCGTTGAGGCTTGGGGGATACGAGGAACCGATAAACTCATCTTT. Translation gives CACDTVEAWGIRGTDKLIF.

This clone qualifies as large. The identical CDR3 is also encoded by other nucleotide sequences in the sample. The CDR3 coding sequence is TGTGCCTGTGACACTCTCCGATACAGCCTTCCTCTGGGGGATACGCAGGAACTCATCTTT. It codes for CACDTLRYSLPLGDTQELIF. The rearrangement uses TRDV2 and TRDJ1, with 12 bases matching TRDD3. Germline-derived CDR1 and CDR2 are GEAIGNYY and EKD. CDR3 length: 20 amino acids. With 1 base clipped from V and 9 bases from J, the junction kept 23 bases outside the gene matches.

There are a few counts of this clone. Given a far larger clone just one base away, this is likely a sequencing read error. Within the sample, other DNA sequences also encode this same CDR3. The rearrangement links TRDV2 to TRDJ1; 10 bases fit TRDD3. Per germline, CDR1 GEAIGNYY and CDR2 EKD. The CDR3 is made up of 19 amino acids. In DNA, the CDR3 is TGTGCCTGTGACCAACTGGGGGATTATAGCACTTCTAACACCGATAAACTGATCTTT. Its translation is CACDQLGDYSTSNTDKLIF.

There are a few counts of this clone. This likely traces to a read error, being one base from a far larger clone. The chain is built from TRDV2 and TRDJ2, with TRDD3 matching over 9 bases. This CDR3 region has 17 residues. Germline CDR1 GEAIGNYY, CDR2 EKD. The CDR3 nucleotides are TGTGCCTGTGACCCGATTTGGGGGGATACTTTGACAACACAACTCTTCTTT. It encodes CACDPIWGDTLTTQLFF.

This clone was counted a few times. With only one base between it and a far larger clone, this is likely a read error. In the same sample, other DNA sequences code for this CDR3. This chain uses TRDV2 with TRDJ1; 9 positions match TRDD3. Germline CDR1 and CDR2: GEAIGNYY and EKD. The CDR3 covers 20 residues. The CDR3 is CACDTIGVLGDAPNTDKLIF. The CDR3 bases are TGTGCCTGTGACACCATAGGGGTACTGGGGGACGCACCAAACACCGATAAACTCATTTTT.

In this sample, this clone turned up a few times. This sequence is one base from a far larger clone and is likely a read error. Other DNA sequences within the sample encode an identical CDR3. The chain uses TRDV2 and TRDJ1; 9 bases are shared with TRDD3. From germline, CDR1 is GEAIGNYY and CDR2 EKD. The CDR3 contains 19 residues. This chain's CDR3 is CACDTVVRGIPKDSDKLIF. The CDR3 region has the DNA TGCGCCTGTGACACCGTTGTTCGGGGGATACCAAAGGATAGCGATAAACTCATCTTT.

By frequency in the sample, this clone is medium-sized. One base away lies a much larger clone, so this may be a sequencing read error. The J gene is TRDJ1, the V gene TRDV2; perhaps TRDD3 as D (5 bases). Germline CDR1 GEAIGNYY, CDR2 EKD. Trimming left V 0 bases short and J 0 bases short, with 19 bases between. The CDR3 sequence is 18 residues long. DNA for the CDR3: TGTGCCTGTGACACCGTTGGGGCTACGCCACCCGACACCGATAAACTCATCTTT. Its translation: CACDTVGATPPDTDKLIF.

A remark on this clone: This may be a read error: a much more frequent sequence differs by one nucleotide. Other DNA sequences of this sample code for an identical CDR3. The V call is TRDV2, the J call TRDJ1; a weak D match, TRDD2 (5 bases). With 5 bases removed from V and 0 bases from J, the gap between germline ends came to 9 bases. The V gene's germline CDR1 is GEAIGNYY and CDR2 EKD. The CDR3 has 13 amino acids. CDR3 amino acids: CACGPLHTDKLIF. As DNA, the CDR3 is TGTGCCTGTGGCCCCCTTCACACCGATAAACTCATCTTT.

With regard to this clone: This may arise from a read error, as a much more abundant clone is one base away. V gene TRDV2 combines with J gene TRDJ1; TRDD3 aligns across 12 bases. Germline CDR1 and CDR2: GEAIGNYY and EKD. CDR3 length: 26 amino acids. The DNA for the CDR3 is TGTGCCTGTAACACGGATACTATGGGCACTGGGGGGGACTATGGGCACTGGGGGATACACACCGATAAACTCATCTTT. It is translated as CACNTDTMGTGGDYGHWGIHTDKLIF.

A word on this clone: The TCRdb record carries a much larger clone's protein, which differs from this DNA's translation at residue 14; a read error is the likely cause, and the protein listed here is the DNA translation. CDR3 nucleotide sequence: TGTGCCTGTGACACTGCTCTGGGGGGATACCCAAGCTCCAGGGACACCCGACAGATGTTTTTC. This sequence encodes CACDTALGGYPSSRDTRQMFF. The V and J genes are TRDV2 and TRDJ3, with 9 bases identical to TRDD3. CDR3 length equals 21 residues. The germline V gene encodes CDR1 GEAIGNYY and CDR2 EKD.

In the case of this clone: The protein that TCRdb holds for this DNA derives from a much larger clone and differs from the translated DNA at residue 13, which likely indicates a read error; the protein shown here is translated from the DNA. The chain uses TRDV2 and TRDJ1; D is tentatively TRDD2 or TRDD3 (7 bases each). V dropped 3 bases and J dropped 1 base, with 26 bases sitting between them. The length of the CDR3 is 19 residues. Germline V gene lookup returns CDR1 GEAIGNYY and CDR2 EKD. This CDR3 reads CACDSLPAGDPTPTDKLIF. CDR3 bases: TGTGCCTGTGACTCCCTTCCTGCGGGGGATCCGACTCCCACCGATAAACTCATCTTT.